This TCR beta chain was sequenced for a study of cytomegalovirus exposure and HLA in healthy donors. A few counts support this clone. Its specificity is unknown. Study-wide points: As a later analysis revealed, most CMV-associated TCR beta chains appeared HLA-restricted.

PCR employed 60 Vbeta and 13 Jbeta primers. The assay was immunoSEQ multiplex PCR, and TCRdb's table has in-frame clones only and misses some. The table has under 200,000 clones, about three quarters seen once. V lost 7 bases to trimming and J lost 3 bases; unmatched junction nucleotides: 4. CDR3 length: 15 amino acids. Germline V gene sequence: CDR1 MDHEN, CDR2 SYDVKM. Material: PBMCs. The rearrangement joins TRBV28 to TRBJ2-5; 14 bases map to TRBD2. The clonotype originates from a woman aged 45-65 years in good health and CMV-seropositive. CDR3 in DNA: TGTGCCAGCAACCGACTAGCGGGAGGGAAAGAGACCCAGTACTTC. It yields the protein CASNRLAGGKETQYF.